The next 6 T cell receptor beta chains were all read from a single sample in a study of PD-1 blockade in classical Hodgkin lymphoma. There was relapse after autologous stem cell transplantation in every patient, and there was variation in brentuximab vedotin exposure. The table came from immunoSEQ multiplex PCR; TCRdb's copy has only in-frame clones and leaves some out. Of about 20,000 clones listed, just over 75% are singletons. This sample comprised peripheral blood mononuclear cells (PBMCs), obtained before the second cycle of nivolumab. Receptor source: a human donor with classical Hodgkin lymphoma.

The V gene is TRBV14, the J gene TRBJ2-7, with 9 bases aligning to TRBD2. Germline V lookup: CDR1 SGHDN, CDR2 FVKESK. CDR3 size: 17 residues. V gave up 1 base and J gave up 0 bases; unmatched junction bases: 7. The CDR3 reads CASSQAPELAGSYEQYF. In nucleotides, the CDR3 is TGTGCCAGCAGCCAAGCACCAGAACTAGCGGGCTCCTACGAGCAGTACTTC.

The table lists this clone with a count of one. This rearrangement joins TRBV7-2 to TRBJ2-3; 7 bases align to TRBD1. This CDR3 spans 16 amino acids. V dropped 5 bases and J dropped 2; count of bases not matched to a gene: 10. The V gene's germline CDR1 is SGHTA and CDR2 FQGNSA. The CDR3 DNA reads TGTGCCAGCAGCCGTAAGGTGGGACAGCTCACAGATACGCAGTATTTT. Translated: CASSRKVGQLTDTQYF.

The CDR3 loop is CASSPLRDSYNSPLHF. The CDR3 region has the DNA TGTGCCAGCAGCCCTCTAAGGGACAGCTATAATTCACCCCTCCACTTT. The V gene is TRBV7-9, the J gene TRBJ1-6; 7 positions match TRBD1. The germline V gene has CDR1 SEHNR and CDR2 FQNEAQ (reference sequence). The ends lost 5 bases at V and 3 bases at J; junction bases unmatched: 7. There are 16 residues in the CDR3.

The V call is TRBV7-8, the J call TRBJ2-5; 7 nucleotides align to TRBD1. The V gene end was trimmed by 1 base and the J gene end by 2 bases; junction bases not matched to a gene: 7. CDR1 SGHVS and CDR2 FQNEAQ come from the germline V gene. There are 16 residues in the CDR3. The chain's CDR3 is CASSLVAGGLQETQYF. Written as DNA, the CDR3 is TGTGCCAGCAGCTTAGTGGCAGGGGGTTTACAAGAGACCCAGTACTTC.

The gene calls are TRBV6-1 and TRBJ1-1; D is ambiguous. The germline gives CDR1 MNHNS, CDR2 SASEGT. There are 13 residues in the CDR3. V was pared by 2 bases and J by 5 bases, with 9 bases between. The CDR3 spells CASSELGGTEAFF. The CDR3 DNA reads TGTGCCAGCAGTGAACTGGGTGGGACTGAAGCTTTCTTT.

The chain couples TRBV5-1 to TRBJ2-1; D is uncertain. Trimming shortened V by 0 bases and J by 5 bases, and 6 bases separated the two germline ends. Germline CDR1 is SGHRS and CDR2 is YFSETQ. The CDR3 covers 13 residues. CDR3: CASSLAQHNEQFF. DNA of the CDR3: TGCGCCAGCAGCTTGGCCCAGCACAATGAGCAGTTCTTC.